The 4 T cell receptor beta chains below come from one sample, sequenced in a study of blood T cell repertoires in COVID-19 (dated by TCRdb to 2018 to 2020). Libraries were constructed by the immunoSEQ multiplex PCR assay. The clones in this table, taken by TCRdb from immuneACCESS, are in-frame only. Not every clone is retained; where verified, under half of the shortfall comes from an unresolved V gene, and the cause of the rest is unknown. In this sample the table shows about 250,000 clones, around 84% of which occur a single time. The leading ten clones occupy 5% to 7.5% of the sample. The sequencing input was PBMCs or T cells enriched from blood (not recorded which). The source is a woman between 45 and 65 years old who had been exposed to COVID-19.

This chain joins TRBV3-1 (or the pseudogene TRBV3-2) and TRBJ1-5; D gene uncertain. V lost 1 base and J lost 6, with 7 bases in between. Germline CDR1 LGHDT, CDR2 YNNKEL (reference sequence). The CDR3 covers 13 residues. The DNA of the CDR3 is TGTGCCAGCAGCCAAGCTCACGGTCAGCCCCAGCATTTT. Encoded protein: CASSQAHGQPQHF.

The rearrangement joins TRBV12-5 to TRBJ2-7, with D maybe TRBD1 (6 bases). CDR1 and CDR2 from the germline V gene are LGHNT and FRNRAP. V was pared by 6 bases and J by 4 bases, with 19 bases between. The CDR3 length is 15 residues. CDR3 in amino acids: CASGKQGRSFYEQYF. The CDR3 nucleotides read TGTGCTAGTGGGAAACAGGGCAGGAGTTTTTACGAGCAGTACTTC.

This chain links TRBV20-1 with TRBJ2-1, with D uncertain. The germline gives CDR1 DFQATT, CDR2 SNEGSKA (reference sequence). V was shortened by 2 bases and J by 8 bases, with 7 bases between the two germline ends. The CDR3 runs 11 residues. CDR3 protein: CSARSDYEQFF. The CDR3 nucleotides read TGCAGTGCTAGATCCGACTATGAGCAGTTCTTC.

The genes are TRBV5-1 and TRBJ1-1; a possible D gene is TRBD1 (5 bases). CDR3 length equals 14 residues. V was trimmed by 2 bases and J by 6 bases, leaving 14 bases between them. Germline CDR1 and CDR2: SGHRS and YFSETQ. In nucleotides, the CDR3 is TGCGCCAGCAGCTTCGGGAGGGACGGGGCTGAAGCTTTCTTT. Its translation is CASSFGRDGAEAFF.